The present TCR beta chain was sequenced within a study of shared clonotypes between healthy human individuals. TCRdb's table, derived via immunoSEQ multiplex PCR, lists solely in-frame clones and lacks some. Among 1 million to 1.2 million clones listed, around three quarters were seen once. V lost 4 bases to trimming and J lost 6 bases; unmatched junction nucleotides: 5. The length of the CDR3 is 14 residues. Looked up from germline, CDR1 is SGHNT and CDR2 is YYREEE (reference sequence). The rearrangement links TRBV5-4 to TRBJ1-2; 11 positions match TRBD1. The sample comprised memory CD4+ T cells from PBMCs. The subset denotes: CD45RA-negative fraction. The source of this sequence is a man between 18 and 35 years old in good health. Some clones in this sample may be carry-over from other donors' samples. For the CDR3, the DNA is TGTGCCAGCAGCCCGGGACAGGGGGGCCATGGCTACACCTTC. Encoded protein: CASSPGQGGHGYTF. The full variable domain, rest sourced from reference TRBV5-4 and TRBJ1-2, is ETGVTQSPTHLIKTRGQQVTLRCSSQSGHNTVSWYQQALGQGPQFIFQYYREEENGRGNFPPRFSGLQFPNYSSELNVNALELDDSALYLCASSPGQGGHGYTFGSGTRLTVV.